This entry features one TCR beta chain sequence. Its antigen is unknown. Trimming shortened V by 5 bases and J by 1 base, and 10 bases separated the two germline ends. The germline gives CDR1 SGHTA, CDR2 FQGTGA. There are 14 residues in the CDR3. These data are taken from a study of CD8 T cells in Susac syndrome. Findings of the study overall: It was acknowledged in the study that the number of individuals who were included in its TCR sequencing and HLA analysis was relatively small.

The RNA input was about 0.5 to 1 ug, and it was reverse transcribed with random hexamers. A multiplex approach, immunoSEQ multiplex PCR, amplified TCR beta CDR3 across 54 Vbeta and 13 Jbeta. TCRdb recomputed calls from the immunoSEQ multiplex PCR reads with MiXCR, one row per CDR3 protein. Seen here are roughly 110,000 distinct CDR3 sequences, around 90% observed once, and the top ten hold approximately 0.12%. The V call is TRBV7-3, the J call TRBJ2-3; perhaps D is TRBD1 or TRBD2 (5 bases each). The specimen sequenced was CD8+ T cells from PBMCs. This receptor was identified in a human donor in good health. The CDR3 DNA reads as TGTGCCAGCAGCCGGGACGGACGCACAGATACGCAGTATTTT. Residues: CASSRDGRTDTQYF.